This TCR beta chain was sequenced in a study of OX40 agonist ivuxolimab in advanced cancers. Study context: The dose of intravenous ivuxolimab that patients received every 2 weeks ranged from 0.01 to 10 mg/kg. Dose-escalation subjects each had hepatocellular carcinoma, melanoma, renal cell or head and neck cancer. The study, taken as a whole, reports: Expansion of clones was among the lowest in partial responders at 0.1-3.0 mg/kg.

After removal of 4 bases from V and 2 bases from J, the junction contained 9 bases not matched to a gene. This CDR3 comprises 15 residues. Looked up from germline, CDR1 is GTSNPN and CDR2 is SVGIG (reference sequence). As to this clone: Its target is not known.

Method: immunoSEQ multiplex PCR; TCRdb's copy keeps in-frame clones and lacks some. The sample contains tens of thousands of clones, roughly 82% of which appear only once. This material consisted of CD4+ or CD8+ T cells sorted from blood, taken in a trial of the OX40 agonist ivuxolimab. The chain links TRBV30 to TRBJ2-5; 8 bases agree with TRBD1. The TCR was taken from an adult with an advanced solid tumor such as melanoma, head and neck, liver or kidney cancer. CDR3 sequence reads: CAWKAGGAGQETQYF. CDR3 nucleotide sequence: TGTGCCTGGAAGGCAGGGGGCGCGGGGCAAGAGACCCAGTACTTC.